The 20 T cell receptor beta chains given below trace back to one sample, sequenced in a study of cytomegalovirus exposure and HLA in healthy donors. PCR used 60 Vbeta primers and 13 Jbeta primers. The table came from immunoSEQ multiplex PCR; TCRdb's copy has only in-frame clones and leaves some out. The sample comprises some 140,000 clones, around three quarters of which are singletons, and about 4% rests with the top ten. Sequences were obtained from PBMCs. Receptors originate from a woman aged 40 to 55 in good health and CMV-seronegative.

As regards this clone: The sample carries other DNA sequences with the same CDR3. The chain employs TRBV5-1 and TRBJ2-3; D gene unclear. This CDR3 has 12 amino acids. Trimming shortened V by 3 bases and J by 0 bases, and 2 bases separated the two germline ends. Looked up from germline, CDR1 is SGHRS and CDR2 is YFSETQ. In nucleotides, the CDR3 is TGCGCCAGCAGCTCTAGCACAGATACGCAGTATTTT. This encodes CASSSSTDTQYF.

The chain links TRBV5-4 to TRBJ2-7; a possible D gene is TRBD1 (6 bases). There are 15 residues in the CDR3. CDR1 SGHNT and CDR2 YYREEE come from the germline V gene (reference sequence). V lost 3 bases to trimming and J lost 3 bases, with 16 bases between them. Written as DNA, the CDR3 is TGTGCCAGCAGCTCCAGGACAGCACCGATCTACGAGCAGTACTTC. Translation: CASSSRTAPIYEQYF.

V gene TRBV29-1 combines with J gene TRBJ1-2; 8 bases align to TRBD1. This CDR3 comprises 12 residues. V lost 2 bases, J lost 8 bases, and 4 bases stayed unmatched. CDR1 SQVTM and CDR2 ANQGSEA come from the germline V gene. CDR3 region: CSVEQGAWGYTF. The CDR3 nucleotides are TGCAGCGTTGAACAGGGGGCGTGGGGCTACACCTTC.

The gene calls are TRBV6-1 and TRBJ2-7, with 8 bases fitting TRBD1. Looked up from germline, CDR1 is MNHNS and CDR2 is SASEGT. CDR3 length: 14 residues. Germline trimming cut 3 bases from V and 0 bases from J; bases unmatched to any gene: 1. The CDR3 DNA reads TGTGCCAGCAGTGACAGGGGGCCCTCCTACGAGCAGTACTTC. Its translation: CASSDRGPSYEQYF.

In DNA, the CDR3 is TGCGCCAGCAGCTTGGAGACAGGGGGCTCCTATAATTCACCCCTCCACTTT. Translating gives CASSLETGGSYNSPLHF. The genes are TRBV5-1 and TRBJ1-6, with TRBD1 identical over 9 bases. V was pared by 0 bases and J by 0 bases, with 1 base of the junction left unmatched. This CDR3 region has 17 residues. The V gene's germline CDR1 is SGHRS and CDR2 YFSETQ.

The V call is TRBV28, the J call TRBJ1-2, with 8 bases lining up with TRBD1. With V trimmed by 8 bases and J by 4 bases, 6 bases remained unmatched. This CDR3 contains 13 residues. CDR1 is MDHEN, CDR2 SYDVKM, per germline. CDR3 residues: CASQAQGGYGYTF. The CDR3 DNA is TGTGCCAGCCAAGCACAGGGGGGCTATGGCTACACCTTC.

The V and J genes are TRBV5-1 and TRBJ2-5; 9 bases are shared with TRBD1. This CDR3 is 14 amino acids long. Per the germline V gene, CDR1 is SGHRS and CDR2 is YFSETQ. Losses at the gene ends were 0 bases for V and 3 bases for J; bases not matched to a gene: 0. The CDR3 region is CASSLGTGEETQYF. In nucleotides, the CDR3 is TGCGCCAGCAGCTTGGGGACAGGGGAAGAGACCCAGTACTTC. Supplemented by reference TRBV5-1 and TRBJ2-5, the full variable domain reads KAGVTQTPRYLIKTRGQQVTLSCSPISGHRSVSWYQQTPGQGLQFLFEYFSETQRNKGNFPGRFSGRQFSNSRSEMNVSTLELGDSALYLCASSLGTGEETQYFGPGTRLLVL.

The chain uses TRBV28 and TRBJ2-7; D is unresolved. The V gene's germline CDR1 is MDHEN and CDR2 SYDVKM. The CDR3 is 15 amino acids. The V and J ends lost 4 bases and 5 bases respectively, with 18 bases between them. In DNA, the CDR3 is TGTGCCAGCAGTTCTCCCCCCCCGGTCGCCCACGAGCAGTACTTC. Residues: CASSSPPPVAHEQYF.

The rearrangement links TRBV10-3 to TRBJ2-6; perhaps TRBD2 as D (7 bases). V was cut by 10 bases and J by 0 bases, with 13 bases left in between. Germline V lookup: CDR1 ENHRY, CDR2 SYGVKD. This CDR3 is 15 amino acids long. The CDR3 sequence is CATGAGASGANVLTF. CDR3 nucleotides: TGTGCCACGGGGGCGGGGGCCTCTGGGGCCAACGTCCTGACTTTC.

The CDR3 DNA sequence: TGTGCCAGTAGTTCAACTAGCGGATTCTACGAGCAGTACTTC. It is translated as CASSSTSGFYEQYF. The chain links TRBV19 to TRBJ2-7, with 8 bases that match TRBD2. V was clipped by 5 bases and J by 3 bases; unmatched bases: 6. Germline V gene lookup returns CDR1 LNHDA and CDR2 SQIVND (reference sequence). The CDR3 extends over 14 amino acids.

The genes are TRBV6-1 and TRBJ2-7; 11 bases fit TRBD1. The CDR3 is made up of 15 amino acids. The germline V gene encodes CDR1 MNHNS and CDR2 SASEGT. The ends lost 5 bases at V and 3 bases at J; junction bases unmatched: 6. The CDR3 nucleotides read TGTGCCAGCAGTCGGGACAGGGGGGAACTCTACGAGCAGTACTTC. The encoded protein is CASSRDRGELYEQYF.

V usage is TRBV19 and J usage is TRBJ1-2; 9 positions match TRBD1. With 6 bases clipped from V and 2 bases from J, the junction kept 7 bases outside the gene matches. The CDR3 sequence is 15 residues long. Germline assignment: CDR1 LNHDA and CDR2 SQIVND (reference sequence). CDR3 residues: CASRPRTGANYGYTF. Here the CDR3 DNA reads TGTGCCAGTAGACCCCGGACAGGGGCGAACTATGGCTACACCTTC.

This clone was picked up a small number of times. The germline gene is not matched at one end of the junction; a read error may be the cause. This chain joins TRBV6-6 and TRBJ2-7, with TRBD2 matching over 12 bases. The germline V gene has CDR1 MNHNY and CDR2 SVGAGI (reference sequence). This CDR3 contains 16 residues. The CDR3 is CASRPPTSGSSHEQYF. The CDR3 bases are TGTGCCAGCAGACCCCCGACTAGCGGGAGCTCCCACGAGCAGTACTTC.

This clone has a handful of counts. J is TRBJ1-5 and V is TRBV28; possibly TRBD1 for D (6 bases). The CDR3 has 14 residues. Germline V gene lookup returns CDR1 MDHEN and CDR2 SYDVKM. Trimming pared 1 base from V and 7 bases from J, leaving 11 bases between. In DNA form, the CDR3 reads TGTGCCAGCAGTTTATTCCCAGGGGTACAGCCCCAGCATTTT. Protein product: CASSLFPGVQPQHF.

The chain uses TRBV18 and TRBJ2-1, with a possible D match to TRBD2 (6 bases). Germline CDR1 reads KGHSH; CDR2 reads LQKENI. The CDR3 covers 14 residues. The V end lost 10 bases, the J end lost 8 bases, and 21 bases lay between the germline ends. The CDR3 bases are TGTGCCACCCCTGGGGACTCCTACGGGGATGAGCAGTTCTTC. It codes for CATPGDSYGDEQFF.

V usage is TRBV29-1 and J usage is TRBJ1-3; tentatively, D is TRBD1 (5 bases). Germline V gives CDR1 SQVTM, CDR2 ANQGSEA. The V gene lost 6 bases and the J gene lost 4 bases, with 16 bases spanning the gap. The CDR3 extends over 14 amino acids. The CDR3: CSVFDSLKGNTIYF. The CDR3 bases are TGCAGCGTGTTCGACAGTTTGAAGGGAAACACCATATATTTT.

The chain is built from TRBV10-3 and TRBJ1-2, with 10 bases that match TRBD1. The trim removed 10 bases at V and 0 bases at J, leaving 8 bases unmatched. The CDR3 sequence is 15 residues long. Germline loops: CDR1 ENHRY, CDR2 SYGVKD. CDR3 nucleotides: TGTGCCACCCGACAGGGGGCCGAAGCTAACTATGGCTACACCTTC. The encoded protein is CATRQGAEANYGYTF.

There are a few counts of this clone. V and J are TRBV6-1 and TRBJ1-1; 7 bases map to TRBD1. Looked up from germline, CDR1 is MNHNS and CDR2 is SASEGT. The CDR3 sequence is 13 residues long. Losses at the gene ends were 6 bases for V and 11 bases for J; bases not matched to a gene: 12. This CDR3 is CASRTGQSAKAFF. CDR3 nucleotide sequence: TGTGCCAGCAGAACGGGACAGAGCGCTAAGGCTTTCTTT.

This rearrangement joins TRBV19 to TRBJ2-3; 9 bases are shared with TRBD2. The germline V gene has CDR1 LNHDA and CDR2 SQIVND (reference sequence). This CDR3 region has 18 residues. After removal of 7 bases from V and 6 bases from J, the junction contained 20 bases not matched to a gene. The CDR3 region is CASTPRGLVAGEVDTQYF. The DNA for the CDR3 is TGTGCCAGTACCCCCCGCGGTTTGGTAGCGGGGGAAGTGGATACGCAGTATTTT. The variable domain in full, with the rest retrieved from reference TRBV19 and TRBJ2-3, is DGGITQSPKYLFRKEGQNVTLSCEQNLNHDAMYWYRQDPGQGLRLIYYSQIVNDFQKGDIAEGYSVSREKKESFPLTVTSAQKNPTAFYLCASTPRGLVAGEVDTQYFGPGTRLTVL.

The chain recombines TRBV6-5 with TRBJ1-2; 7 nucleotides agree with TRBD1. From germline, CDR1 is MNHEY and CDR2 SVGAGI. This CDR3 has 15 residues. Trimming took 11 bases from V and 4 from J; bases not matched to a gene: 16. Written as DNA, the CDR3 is TGTGCCTCTAGGTTGAACTCGGACAGGACCTATGGCTACACCTTC. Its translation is CASRLNSDRTYGYTF.